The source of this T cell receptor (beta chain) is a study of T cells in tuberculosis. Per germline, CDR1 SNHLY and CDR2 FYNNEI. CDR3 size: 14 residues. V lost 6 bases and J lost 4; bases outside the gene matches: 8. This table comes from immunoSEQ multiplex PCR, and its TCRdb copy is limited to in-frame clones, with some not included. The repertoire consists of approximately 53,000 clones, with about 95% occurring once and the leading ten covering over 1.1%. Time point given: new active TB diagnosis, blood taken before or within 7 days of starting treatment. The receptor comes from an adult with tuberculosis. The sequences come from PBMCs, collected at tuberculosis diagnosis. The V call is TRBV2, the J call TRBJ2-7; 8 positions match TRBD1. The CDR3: CASRPTGAPYEQYF. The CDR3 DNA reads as TGTGCCAGCAGGCCGACAGGGGCCCCTTACGAGCAGTACTTC.